The rows below give T cell receptor beta chains drawn from one sample of a study of spatial heterogeneity in lung cancer. TCRdb reprocessed the 5' RACE reads via MiXCR and lists one record per CDR3 protein. The repertoire holds 22,000 or so distinct CDR3 sequences, with 3.5% to 5.5% as singletons. The source material was PBMCs, sampled at surgery. The receptor set was obtained from a male donor with early-stage non-small cell lung cancer. The CDR3 runs from the conserved cysteine through the conserved F or W. D genes are given only for firm matches. Clone size, where shown, is once, few, many, or a class for clones that have expanded.

size	D	V	J	DNA	CDR3
many	.	TRBV4-2	TRBJ2-7	TGTGCCAGCAGCCAAGATCGGGGGCGCGAGCAGTACTTC	CASSQDRGREQYF
medium-sized	TRBD2	TRBV5-1	TRBJ2-1	TGCGCCAGCAGTTTATCGCCCTTAGCGGGTTCGTCGAATGAGCAGTTCTTC	CASSLSPLAGSSNEQFF
many	TRBD2	TRBV7-9	TRBJ2-1	TGTGCCAGCAGCTTAGCGTCTAGCGGGAGAACGAATGAGCAGTTCTTC	CASSLASSGRTNEQFF
many	.	TRBV5-4	TRBJ2-5	TGTGCCAGCAGCTTGCAGGGGTTTACGGAGACCCAGTACTTC	CASSLQGFTETQYF
many	.	TRBV7-9	TRBJ1-1	TGTGCCAGCAGCTTAGGACAGGAGAACACTGAAGCTTTCTTT	CASSLGQENTEAFF
many	.	TRBV7-2	TRBJ1-1	TGTGCCAGCAGCTTAGTACCTTCTATTCTGAACACTGAAGCTTTCTTT	CASSLVPSILNTEAFF
many	.	TRBV5-5	TRBJ2-7	TGTGCCAGCACCCCCCGGGCGCCGTCCTACGAGCAGTACTTC	CASTPRAPSYEQYF
few	TRBD2	TRBV19	TRBJ2-1	TGTGCCAGTAGCTTCTTACTAGCGGAGTACAATGAGCAGTTCTTC	CASSFLLAEYNEQFF
many	.	TRBV7-9	TRBJ2-1	TGTGCCAGCAGCTTAGCCGGGACTCATGGGGGCAATGAGCAGTTCTTC	CASSLAGTHGGNEQFF
many	.	TRBV24-1	TRBJ2-7	TGTGCCACCAGTGATGGGACCTCTACCTACGAGCAGTACTTC	CATSDGTSTYEQYF
few	.	TRBV11-2	TRBJ2-1	TGTGCCAGCAGCGGGGGTCCCAATGAGCAGTTCTTC	CASSGGPNEQFF
many	TRBD1	TRBV28	TRBJ1-2	TGTGCCAGCAGTTTCCGACAGGGACGGGGAGACTACACCTTC	CASSFRQGRGDYTF
.	TRBD1	TRBV20-1	TRBJ1-6	TGCAGTGCTAGAGAGAGCCCCGCAGGGGGTGGTTCACCCCTCCACTTT	CSARESPAGGGSPLHF
many	.	TRBV7-9	TRBJ1-1	TGTGCCAGCAGCTTAGCGGGGAACACTGAAGCTTTCTTT	CASSLAGNTEAFF
medium-sized	.	TRBV4-2	TRBJ1-5	TGTGCCAGCAGCCAACCCGGGCAGCCCCAGCATTTT	CASSQPGQPQHF
many	.	TRBV20-1	TRBJ2-5	TGCAGTGCTCCCCCCAGATTTCAAGAGACCCAGTACTTC	CSAPPRFQETQYF
many	.	TRBV24-1	TRBJ2-3	TGTGCCACCAGATCTCCCACAGATACGCAGTATTTT	CATRSPTDTQYF
.	TRBD2	TRBV11-2	TRBJ2-5	TGTGCCAGCAGCCCATGGAGCGGGGTGTACCAAGAGACCCAGTACTTC	CASSPWSGVYQETQYF
medium-sized	.	TRBV7-2	TRBJ1-5	TGTGCCAGCAGCCTACAGGGTGATCAGCCCCAGCATTTT	CASSLQGDQPQHF
many	.	TRBV11-2	TRBJ1-4	TGTGCCAGCAGCTTAGTTCTGGCAGGGGAAAAACTGTTTTTT	CASSLVLAGEKLFF
.	.	TRBV9	TRBJ2-3	TGTGCCAGCAGCACCCGCGTTCGGGGGGCCGGCACACACACAGATACGCAGTATTTT	CASSTRVRGAGTHTDTQYF
many	.	TRBV24-1	TRBJ2-5	TGTGCCACCAGTGATTCCCGGGAAGGTAACCAAGAGACCCAGTACTTC	CATSDSREGNQETQYF
many	.	TRBV7-9	TRBJ2-1	TGTGCCAGCAGCTTAGGTAATGGGGCGGCCAACAATGAGCAGTTCTTC	CASSLGNGAANNEQFF
.	.	TRBV6-6	TRBJ2-2	TGTGCCAGCAGACCCGGGACTGCCAGGGGGGAGCTGTTTTTT	CASRPGTARGELFF
many	TRBD1	TRBV20-1	TRBJ2-2	TGCAGTGCTAGAGCTGGACAGGGGGCGCGAACCGGGGAGCTGTTTTTT	CSARAGQGARTGELFF
few	TRBD2	TRBV6-2/TRBV6-3	TRBJ2-7	TGTGCCAGCAGCCACCAGCGGGACCGATACAGCGAGCAGTACTTC	CASSHQRDRYSEQYF
many	.	TRBV6-6	TRBJ1-6	TGTGCCAGCAGTGACCACTTGGGCTCCCGATCACCCCTCCACTTT	CASSDHLGSRSPLHF
medium-sized	.	TRBV28	TRBJ2-2	TGTGCCAGCAAGTATCTGGCAGCCGGGGAGCTGTTTTTT	CASKYLAAGELFF
.	.	TRBV27	TRBJ2-7	TGTGCCAGCAGTCAGACAGGCCGTAGCTCCTACGAGCAGTACTTC	CASSQTGRSSYEQYF
many	.	TRBV20-1	TRBJ2-3	TGCAGTGCTAGCAAGGGGGGGCCAGACACAGATACGCAGTATTTT	CSASKGGPDTDTQYF
few	.	TRBV6-1	TRBJ1-5	TGTGCCAGCAGTTTGGGGGCGGGTCAGCCCCAGCATTTT	CASSLGAGQPQHF
many	TRBD1	TRBV19	TRBJ2-3	TGTGCCAGTACCAATGACAGGGGAGGTACGCAGTATTTT	CASTNDRGGTQYF
many	.	TRBV12-3/TRBV12-4	TRBJ2-1	TGTGCCAGCAGTTCGGATCAGGGGTGGGAGCAGTTCTTC	CASSSDQGWEQFF
.	TRBD1	TRBV5-1	TRBJ1-1	TGCGCCAGCAGCGGACAGGTAAACACTGAAGCTTTCTTT	CASSGQVNTEAFF
many	.	TRBV20-1	TRBJ2-2	TGCAGTGCTAGGGCCCCGGGGGAGAGGACCGGGGAGCTGTTTTTT	CSARAPGERTGELFF
many	.	TRBV7-9	TRBJ2-7	TGTGCCAGCAGCTTAGGCCAGGGATCGAACGAGCAGTACTTC	CASSLGQGSNEQYF